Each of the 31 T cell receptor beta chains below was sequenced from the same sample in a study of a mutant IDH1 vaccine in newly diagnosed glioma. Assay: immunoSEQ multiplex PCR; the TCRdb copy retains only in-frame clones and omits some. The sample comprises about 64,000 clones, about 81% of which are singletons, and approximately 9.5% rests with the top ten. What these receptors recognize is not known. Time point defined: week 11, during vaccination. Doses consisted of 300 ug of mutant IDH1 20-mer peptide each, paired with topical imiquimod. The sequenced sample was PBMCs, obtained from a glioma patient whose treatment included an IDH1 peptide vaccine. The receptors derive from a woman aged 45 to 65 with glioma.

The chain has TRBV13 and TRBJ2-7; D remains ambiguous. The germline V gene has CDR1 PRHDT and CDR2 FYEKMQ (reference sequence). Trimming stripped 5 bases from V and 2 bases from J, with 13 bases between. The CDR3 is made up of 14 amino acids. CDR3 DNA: TGTGCCAGCAGCCCTCCGGGCCCAACCTACGAGCAGTACTTC. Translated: CASSPPGPTYEQYF.

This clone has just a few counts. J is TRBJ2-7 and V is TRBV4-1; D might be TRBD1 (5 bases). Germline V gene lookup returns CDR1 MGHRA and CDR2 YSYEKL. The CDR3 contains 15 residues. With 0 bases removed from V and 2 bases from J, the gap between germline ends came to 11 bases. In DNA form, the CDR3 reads TGCGCCAGCAGCCAAGATCACAGGCCTACCTACGAGCAGTACTTC. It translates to CASSQDHRPTYEQYF.

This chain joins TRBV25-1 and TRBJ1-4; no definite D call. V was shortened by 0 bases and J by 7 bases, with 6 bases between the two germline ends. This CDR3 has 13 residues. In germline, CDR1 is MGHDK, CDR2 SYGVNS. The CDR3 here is CASSEYTPEKLFF. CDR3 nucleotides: TGTGCCAGCAGTGAATACACCCCTGAAAAACTGTTTTTT. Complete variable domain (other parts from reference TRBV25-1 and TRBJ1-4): EADIYQTPRYLVIGTGKKITLECSQTMGHDKMYWYQQDPGMELHLIHYSYGVNSTEKGDLSSESTVSRIRTEHFPLTLESARPSHTSQYLCASSEYTPEKLFFGSGTQLSVL.

The CDR3 nucleotides are TGTGCCAGCAGTGTGGACCGGGACAGCTATGGCTACACCTTC. Encoded protein: CASSVDRDSYGYTF. This sequence joins TRBV27 and TRBJ1-2; 7 bases align to TRBD1. V trimming: 5 bases; J trimming: 4 bases; junction bases outside the gene matches: 7. The germline CDR1 and CDR2 sequences are MNHEY and SMNVEV (reference sequence). The CDR3 has 14 residues.

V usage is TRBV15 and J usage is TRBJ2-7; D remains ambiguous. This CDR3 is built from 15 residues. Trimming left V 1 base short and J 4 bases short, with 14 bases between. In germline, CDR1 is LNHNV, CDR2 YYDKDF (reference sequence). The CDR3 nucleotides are TGTGCCACCAGCAGAGGACGGACGGGTAATTACGAGCAGTACTTC. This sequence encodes CATSRGRTGNYEQYF.

The CDR3 DNA follows: TGTGCCAGCAGCTCCCGGGACCGAGGGGCCTACGAGCAGTACTTC. Its protein product is CASSSRDRGAYEQYF. The J gene is TRBJ2-7, the V gene TRBV7-2, with D perhaps TRBD1 or TRBD2 (5 bases each). The CDR3 extends over 15 amino acids. V lost 4 bases and J lost 2, with 15 bases in between. The germline V gene encodes CDR1 SGHTA and CDR2 FQGNSA.

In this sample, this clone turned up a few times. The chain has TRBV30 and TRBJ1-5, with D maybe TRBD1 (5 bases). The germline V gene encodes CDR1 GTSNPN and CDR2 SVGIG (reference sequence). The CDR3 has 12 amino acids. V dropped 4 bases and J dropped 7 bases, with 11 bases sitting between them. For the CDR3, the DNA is TGTGCCTGGACTCTCGGGGCCCAGCCCCAGCATTTT. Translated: CAWTLGAQPQHF. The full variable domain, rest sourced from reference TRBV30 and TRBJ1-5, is SQTIHQWPATLVQPVGSPLSLECTVEGTSNPNLYWYRQAAGRGLQLLFYSVGIGQISSEVPQNLSASRPQDRQFILSSKKLLLSDSGFYLCAWTLGAQPQHFGDGTRLSIL.

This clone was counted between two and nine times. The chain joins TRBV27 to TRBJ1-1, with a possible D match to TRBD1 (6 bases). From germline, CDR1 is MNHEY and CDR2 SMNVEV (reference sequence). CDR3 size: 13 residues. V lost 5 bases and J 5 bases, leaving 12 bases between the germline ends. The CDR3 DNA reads TGTGCCAGCAGTACCGAGGGGGGGACTGAAGCTTTCTTT. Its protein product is CASSTEGGTEAFF.

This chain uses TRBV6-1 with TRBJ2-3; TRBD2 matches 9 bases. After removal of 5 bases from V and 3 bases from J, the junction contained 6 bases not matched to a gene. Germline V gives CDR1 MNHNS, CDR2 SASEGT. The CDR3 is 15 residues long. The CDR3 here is CASSLRRGGTDTQYF. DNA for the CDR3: TGTGCCAGCAGTCTCCGGCGGGGGGGGACAGATACGCAGTATTTT.

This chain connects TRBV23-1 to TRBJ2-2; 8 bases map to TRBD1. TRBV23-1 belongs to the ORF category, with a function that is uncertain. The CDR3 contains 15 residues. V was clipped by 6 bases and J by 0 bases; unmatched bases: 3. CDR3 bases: TGCGCCAGCAGGCGGACAGGGACGAACACCGGGGAGCTGTTTTTT. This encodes CASRRTGTNTGELFF.

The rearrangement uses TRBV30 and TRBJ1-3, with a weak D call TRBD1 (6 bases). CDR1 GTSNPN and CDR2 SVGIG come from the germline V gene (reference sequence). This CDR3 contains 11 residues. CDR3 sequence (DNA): TGTGGGACAGCAGCTGGAAACACCATATATTTT. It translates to CGTAAGNTIYF.

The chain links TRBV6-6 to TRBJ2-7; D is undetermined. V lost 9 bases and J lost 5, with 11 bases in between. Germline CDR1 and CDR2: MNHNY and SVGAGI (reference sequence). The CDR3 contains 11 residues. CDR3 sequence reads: CARPPLHEQYF. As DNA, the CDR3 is TGTGCCAGGCCCCCCCTGCACGAGCAGTACTTC.

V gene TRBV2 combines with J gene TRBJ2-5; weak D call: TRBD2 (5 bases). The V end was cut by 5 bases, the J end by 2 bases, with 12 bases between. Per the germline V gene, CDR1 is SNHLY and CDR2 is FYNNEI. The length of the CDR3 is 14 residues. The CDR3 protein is CASSLLTSQETQYF. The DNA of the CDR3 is TGTGCCAGCAGTCTACTAACTAGTCAAGAGACCCAGTACTTC.

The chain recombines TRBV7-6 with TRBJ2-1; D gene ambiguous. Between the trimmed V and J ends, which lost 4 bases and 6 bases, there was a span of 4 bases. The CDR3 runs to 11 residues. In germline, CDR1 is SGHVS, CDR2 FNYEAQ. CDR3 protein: CASSSTNEQFF. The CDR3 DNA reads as TGTGCCAGCAGCTCTACCAATGAGCAGTTCTTC.

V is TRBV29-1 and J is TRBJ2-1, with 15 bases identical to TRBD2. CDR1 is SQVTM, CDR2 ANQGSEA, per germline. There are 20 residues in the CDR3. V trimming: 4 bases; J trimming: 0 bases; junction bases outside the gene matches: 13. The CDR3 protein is CSVASGTSGGILSSYNEQFF. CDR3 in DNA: TGCAGCGTTGCCTCCGGGACTAGCGGGGGGATTTTAAGCTCCTACAATGAGCAGTTCTTC.

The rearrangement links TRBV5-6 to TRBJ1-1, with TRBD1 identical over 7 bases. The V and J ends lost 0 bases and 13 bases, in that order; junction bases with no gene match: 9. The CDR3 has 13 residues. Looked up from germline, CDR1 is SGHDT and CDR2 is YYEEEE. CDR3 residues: CASSLGAGTVNFF. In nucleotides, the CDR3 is TGTGCCAGCAGCTTGGGGGCCGGGACAGTTAATTTCTTT.

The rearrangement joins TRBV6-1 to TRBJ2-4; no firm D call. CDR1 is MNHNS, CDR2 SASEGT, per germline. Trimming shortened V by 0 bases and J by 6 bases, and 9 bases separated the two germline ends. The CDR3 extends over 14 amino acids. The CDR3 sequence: CASSEALGPNIQYF. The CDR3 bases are TGTGCCAGCAGTGAAGCCCTGGGTCCAAACATTCAGTACTTC.

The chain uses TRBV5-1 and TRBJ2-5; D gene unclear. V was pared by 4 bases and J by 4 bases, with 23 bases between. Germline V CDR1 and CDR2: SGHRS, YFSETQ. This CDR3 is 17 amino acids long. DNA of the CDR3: TGCGCCAGCAGCAGACAATCCCCGTCTGGGCCTAGAGAGACCCAGTACTTC. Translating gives CASSRQSPSGPRETQYF.

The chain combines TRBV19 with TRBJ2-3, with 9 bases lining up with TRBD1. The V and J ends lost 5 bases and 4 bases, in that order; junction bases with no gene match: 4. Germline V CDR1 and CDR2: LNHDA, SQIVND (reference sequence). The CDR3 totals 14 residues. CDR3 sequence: CASSPGTGSDTQYF. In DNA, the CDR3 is TGTGCCAGTAGTCCCGGGACAGGGTCAGATACGCAGTATTTT.

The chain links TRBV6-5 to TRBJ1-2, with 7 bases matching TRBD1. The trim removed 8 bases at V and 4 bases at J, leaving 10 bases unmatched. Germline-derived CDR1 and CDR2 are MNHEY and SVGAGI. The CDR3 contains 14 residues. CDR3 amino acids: CASGPGGGPYGYTF. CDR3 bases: TGTGCCAGCGGGCCGGGAGGGGGCCCCTATGGCTACACCTTC.

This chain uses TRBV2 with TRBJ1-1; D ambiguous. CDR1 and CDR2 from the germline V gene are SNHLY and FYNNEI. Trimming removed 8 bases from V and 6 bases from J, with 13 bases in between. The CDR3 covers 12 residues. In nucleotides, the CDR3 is TGTGCCAGCTTATTGAGAGAATCTGAAGCTTTCTTT. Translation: CASLLRESEAFF.

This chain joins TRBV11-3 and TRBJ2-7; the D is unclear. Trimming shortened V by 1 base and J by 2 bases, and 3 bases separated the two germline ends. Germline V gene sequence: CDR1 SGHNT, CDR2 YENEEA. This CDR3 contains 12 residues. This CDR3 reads CASSLAAYEQYF. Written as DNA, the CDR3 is TGTGCCAGCAGCTTAGCAGCCTACGAGCAGTACTTC.

The CDR3 nucleotides are TGTGCCAGTAGTCAACGGGGGTACAATGAGCAGTTCTTC. It is translated as CASSQRGYNEQFF. V usage is TRBV19 and J usage is TRBJ2-1, with D maybe TRBD2 (6 bases). Trimming removed 5 bases at V and 4 bases at J, with 9 bases between. The CDR3 contains 13 residues. CDR1 and CDR2 from the germline V gene are LNHDA and SQIVND (reference sequence).

CDR3: CASSPTGTSGGETQYF. As DNA, the CDR3 is TGTGCCAGCAGCCCAACCGGGACTAGCGGGGGGGAGACCCAGTACTTC. The rearrangement uses TRBV7-9 and TRBJ2-5; 15 nucleotides align to TRBD2. V shed 5 bases and J 5 bases; nucleotides not matched to a gene: 6. Germline V gene data show CDR1 as SEHNR and CDR2 as FQNEAQ (reference sequence). This CDR3 region has 16 residues.

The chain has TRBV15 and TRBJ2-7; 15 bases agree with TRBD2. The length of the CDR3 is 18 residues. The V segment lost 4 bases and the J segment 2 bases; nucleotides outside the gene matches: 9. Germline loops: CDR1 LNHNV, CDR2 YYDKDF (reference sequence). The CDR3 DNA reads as TGTGCCACCAGCAAGAGGGGACTAGCGGGGGGCCTAACCTACGAGCAGTACTTC. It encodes CATSKRGLAGGLTYEQYF. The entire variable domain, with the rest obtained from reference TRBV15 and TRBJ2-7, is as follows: DAMVIQNPRYQVTQFGKPVTLSCSQTLNHNVMYWYQQKSSQAPKLLFHYYDKDFNNEADTPDNFQSRRPNTSFCFLDIRSPGLGDTAMYLCATSKRGLAGGLTYEQYFGPGTRLTVT.

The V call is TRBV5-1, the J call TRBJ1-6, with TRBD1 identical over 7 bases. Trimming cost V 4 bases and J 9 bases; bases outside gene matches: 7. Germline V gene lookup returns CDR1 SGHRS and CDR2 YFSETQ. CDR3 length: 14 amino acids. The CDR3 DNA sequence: TGCGCCAGCAGCCCCGACAGGGAAATTTCACCCCTCCACTTT. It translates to CASSPDREISPLHF.

CDR3 protein: CATRASNEKLFF. DNA for the CDR3: TGTGCCACACGGGCCTCTAATGAAAAACTGTTTTTT. This rearrangement joins TRBV10-3 to TRBJ1-4; D is undetermined. Trimming removed 10 bases from V and 3 bases from J, with 9 bases in between. The CDR3 is 12 amino acids. In germline, CDR1 is ENHRY, CDR2 SYGVKD.

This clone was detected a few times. The CDR3 bases are TGTGCCAGCAACAAAGGGTCCACTGAAGCTTTCTTT. It codes for CASNKGSTEAFF. The gene calls are TRBV11-3 and TRBJ1-1, with no clear D. The CDR3 contains 12 residues. The germline V gene has CDR1 SGHNT and CDR2 YENEEA. V shed 7 bases and J shed 4 bases, with 10 bases lying between them.

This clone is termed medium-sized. The CDR3 loop is CATHAGELFF. The DNA of the CDR3 is TGTGCCACGCATGCCGGGGAGCTGTTTTTT. J is TRBJ2-2 and V is TRBV28; no firm D call. The germline CDR1 and CDR2 sequences are MDHEN and SYDVKM. V was shortened by 10 bases and J by 6 bases, with 6 bases between the two germline ends. This CDR3 spans 10 amino acids.

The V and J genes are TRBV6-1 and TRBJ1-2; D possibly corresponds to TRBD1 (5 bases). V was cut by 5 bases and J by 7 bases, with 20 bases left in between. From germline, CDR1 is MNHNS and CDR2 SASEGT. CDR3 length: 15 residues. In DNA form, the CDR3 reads TGTGCCAGCAGTCCCTATGACAGCCCCTCGGGTGGCTACACCTTC. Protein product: CASSPYDSPSGGYTF.

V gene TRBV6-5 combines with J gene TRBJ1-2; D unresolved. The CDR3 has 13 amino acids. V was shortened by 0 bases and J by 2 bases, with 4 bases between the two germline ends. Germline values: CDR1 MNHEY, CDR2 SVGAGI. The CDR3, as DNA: TGTGCCAGCAGTTACTCAGGGAACTATGGCTACACCTTC. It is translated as CASSYSGNYGYTF.